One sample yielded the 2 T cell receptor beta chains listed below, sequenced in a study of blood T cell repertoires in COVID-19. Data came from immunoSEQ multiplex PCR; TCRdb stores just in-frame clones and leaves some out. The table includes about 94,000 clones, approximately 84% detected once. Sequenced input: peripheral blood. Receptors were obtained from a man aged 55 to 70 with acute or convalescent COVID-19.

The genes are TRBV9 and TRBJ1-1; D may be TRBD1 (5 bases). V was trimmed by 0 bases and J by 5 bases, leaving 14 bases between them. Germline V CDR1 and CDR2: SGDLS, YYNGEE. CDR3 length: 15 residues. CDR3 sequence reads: CASSVVAREGTEAFF. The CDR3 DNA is TGTGCCAGCAGCGTAGTCGCCAGGGAGGGGACTGAAGCTTTCTTT.

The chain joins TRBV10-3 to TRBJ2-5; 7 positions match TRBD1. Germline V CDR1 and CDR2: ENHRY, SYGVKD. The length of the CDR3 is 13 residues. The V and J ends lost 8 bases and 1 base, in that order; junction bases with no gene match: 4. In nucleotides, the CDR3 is TGTGCCATCGCAAGACAGGGCCAAGAGACCCAGTACTTC. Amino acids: CAIARQGQETQYF.